Described below is a single T cell receptor beta chain sequence and its context. Its cognate antigen is unknown. At least two post-ART and at least one pre-ART PBMC sample were available for each donor. Version v3.0 of the immunoSEQ assay ran at survey level. Libraries were prepared by immunoSEQ multiplex PCR; TCRdb keeps only in-frame clonotypes and omits some of them. The sample has about 6,400 clones; 77% are singletons. These data are taken from a study of long-term antiretroviral therapy in people with HIV. Study observations and caveats: The repertoire was dominated at all time points by clones expanded before ART. When set beside controls, HIV repertoires had CDR3 length ranges that were narrower.

CDR3 length: 15 amino acids. V lost 4 bases and J 1 base, leaving 13 bases between the germline ends. Looked up from germline, CDR1 is MNHGY and CDR2 is SVAAGI. This clonotype was sampled from a man between 40 and 49 years old with HIV. The chain is built from TRBV6-9 and TRBJ1-1; D is undetermined. The material sequenced was unsorted PBMCs, taken 0.5 years before starting antiretroviral therapy. CDR3 in amino acids: CASSSTQHQNTEAFF. The CDR3 DNA reads as TGTGCCAGCAGTTCTACCCAACACCAGAACACTGAAGCTTTCTTT.